The following is a T cell receptor beta chain sequence with its context. What it binds is not known. This entry is derived from a study of shared clonotypes between healthy human individuals. Generated by immunoSEQ multiplex PCR, the TCRdb table keeps only in-frame clones and is missing some. The sample comprises 750,000 to 1,000,000 clones, over 90% of which are singletons, and about 24% rests with the top ten. The germline gives CDR1 MNHEY, CDR2 SMNVEV (reference sequence). The CDR3 has 15 residues. J gave up 7 bases and V 4 bases, and 13 bases lay outside the gene matches. Naive CD8 populations comprised CD45RO-negative cells positively selected for CCR7, excluding terminally differentiated effector memory CD45RA+ cells. Study findings and constraints: Sample collection involved blood only; tissue repertoires are likely different. The study generally estimated greater richness for naive than memory subsets. The naive CD4 repertoires of several donors were compared, and around 5.1% of clonotypes were shared. It was expected that sequencing depth would affect clonotype sharing among donors.

The chain employs TRBV27 and TRBJ2-7; TRBD1 matches 7 bases. The sample comprised naive CD8+ T cells sorted from blood. The clonotype was recovered from a young man in good health. CDR3 in amino acids: CASSWGTDPSVEQYF. In nucleotides, the CDR3 is TGTGCCAGCAGTTGGGGGACAGACCCCTCGGTTGAGCAGTACTTC.